A single sample is the source of the 20 T cell receptor beta chains below, sequenced in a study of shared clonotypes between healthy human individuals (dated by TCRdb to 2019 to 2021). Library construction relied on the immunoSEQ multiplex PCR assay. TCRdb retrieved this table from immuneACCESS and kept in-frame rearrangements only. Not all clones are present; in checked studies, unresolved V genes account for under half, and no reason is known for the remainder. The sample yields 2 million to 2.5 million clones; 92% were counted once. 0.37% of the sample comes from the top ten. The source material was naive CD4+ T cells from PBMCs. Read against the paper, the sample's cell subset or site label means: CD45RA+ positively selected. These receptors were obtained from a man between 18 and 29 years old in good health. Some clones in this sample may be carry-over from other donors' samples.

This chain joins TRBV2 and TRBJ2-1; TRBD2 matches 9 bases. The trim removed 8 bases at V and 4 bases at J, leaving 6 bases unmatched. Germline values: CDR1 SNHLY, CDR2 FYNNEI. The CDR3 spans 14 residues. CDR3 bases: TGTGCCAGCCTGACTAGCGGCATGTACAATGAGCAGTTCTTC. This sequence encodes CASLTSGMYNEQFF.

The V gene is TRBV30, the J gene TRBJ1-1, with no clear D. Looked up from germline, CDR1 is GTSNPN and CDR2 is SVGIG (reference sequence). V was pared by 5 bases and J by 4 bases, with 8 bases between. This CDR3 is 11 amino acids long. In DNA form, the CDR3 reads TGTGCCTGGGCCAGGAGCACTGAAGCTTTCTTT. Translated, it gives CAWARSTEAFF.

As regards this clone: Other nucleotide sequences in the sample specify the same CDR3. The V call is TRBV29-1, the J call TRBJ1-2; unclear D gene. Germline V gene sequence: CDR1 SQVTM, CDR2 ANQGSEA. This CDR3 comprises 11 residues. Trimming pared 4 bases from V and 4 bases from J, leaving 7 bases between. CDR3 residues: CSVGGGYGYTF. CDR3 sequence (DNA): TGCAGCGTTGGAGGTGGCTATGGCTACACCTTC.

The chain carries TRBV27 and TRBJ2-2; tentatively, D is TRBD1 or TRBD2 (5 bases each). Per germline, CDR1 MNHEY and CDR2 SMNVEV (reference sequence). Trimming cost V 3 bases and J 3 bases, with 11 bases left between them. The CDR3 sequence is 15 residues long. Here the CDR3 DNA reads TGTGCCAGCAGTTTTGAGGGACGGTACACCGGGGAGCTGTTTTTT. Its protein product is CASSFEGRYTGELFF.

V and J are TRBV9 and TRBJ2-2, with 8 bases matching TRBD2. The V and J ends lost 1 base and 0 bases, in that order; junction bases with no gene match: 11. CDR3 length: 19 residues. Germline loops: CDR1 SGDLS, CDR2 YYNGEE. The CDR3 bases are TGTGCCAGCAGCGTAAAGGGGCAGCGGGAGCACGCGAACACCGGGGAGCTGTTTTTT. It yields the protein CASSVKGQREHANTGELFF.

The V and J genes are TRBV5-1 and TRBJ2-6, with a weak D call TRBD1 (5 bases). The CDR3 is made up of 15 amino acids. V lost 2 bases and J 9 bases, leaving 15 bases between the germline ends. The germline CDR1 and CDR2 sequences are SGHRS and YFSETQ. The CDR3 sequence: CASSFSPGWDNVLTF. The CDR3 region has the DNA TGCGCCAGCAGCTTTTCGCCAGGGTGGGACAACGTCCTGACTTTC.

V is TRBV7-9 and J is TRBJ2-6; possible D gene TRBD1, 5 bases. The germline V gene has CDR1 SEHNR and CDR2 FQNEAQ (reference sequence). The V and J ends lost 3 bases and 0 bases respectively, with 12 bases between them. CDR3 size: 17 residues. In nucleotides, the CDR3 is TGTGCCAGCAGCTTGGGCAGGGCCCGCTCTGGGGCCAACGTCCTGACTTTC. It is translated as CASSLGRARSGANVLTF.

The rearrangement links TRBV7-9 to TRBJ1-3; D gene uncertain. Germline V CDR1 and CDR2: SEHNR, FQNEAQ (reference sequence). The V and J ends lost 5 bases and 3 bases respectively, with 14 bases between them. CDR3 size: 15 residues. The CDR3 spells CASSPIRRLGNTIYF. The CDR3 bases are TGTGCCAGCAGCCCCATTCGCCGCCTTGGAAACACCATATATTTT.

The chain employs TRBV15 and TRBJ2-7; 7 nucleotides match TRBD1. The V gene end was trimmed by 0 bases and the J gene end by 0 bases; junction bases not matched to a gene: 5. The germline V gene encodes CDR1 LNHNV and CDR2 YYDKDF (reference sequence). The CDR3 runs 16 residues. CDR3: CATSREDRLSSYEQYF. In nucleotides, the CDR3 is TGTGCCACCAGCAGAGAGGACAGGCTTAGCTCCTACGAGCAGTACTTC.

This chain links TRBV27 with TRBJ2-3; 10 nucleotides match TRBD2. The CDR3 has 16 residues. Germline lookup yields CDR1 MNHEY and CDR2 SMNVEV (reference sequence). The junction had 6 bases not matched to a gene; V was cut back by 2 bases and J by 4 bases. The CDR3 here is CASSLVASGSADTQYF. DNA of the CDR3: TGTGCCAGCAGTTTAGTGGCTAGCGGGAGTGCAGATACGCAGTATTTT.

The V and J genes are TRBV9 and TRBJ2-1; 8 bases are a match to TRBD2. With 5 bases clipped from V and 4 bases from J, the junction kept 5 bases outside the gene matches. CDR3 length: 14 residues. Germline V CDR1 and CDR2: SGDLS, YYNGEE. The chain's CDR3 is CASSTSGNYNEQFF. DNA of the CDR3: TGTGCCAGCAGTACTAGCGGAAATTACAATGAGCAGTTCTTC.

Written as DNA, the CDR3 is TGTGCCAGCAGTTTATCCGGACAGGGGAGGAATCAGCCCCAGCATTTT. This sequence encodes CASSLSGQGRNQPQHF. This rearrangement joins TRBV27 to TRBJ1-5; 9 bases map to TRBD1. There are 16 residues in the CDR3. From germline, CDR1 is MNHEY and CDR2 SMNVEV (reference sequence). V lost 0 bases to trimming and J lost 4 bases; unmatched junction nucleotides: 4.

A remark on this clone: Other DNA sequences from this sample encode an identical CDR3 as well. The V and J genes are TRBV7-2 and TRBJ2-7; TRBD1 matches at 10 bases. CDR1 is SGHTA and CDR2 is FQGNSA in the germline V gene. V shed 5 bases and J 2 bases; nucleotides not matched to a gene: 6. The CDR3 is 15 residues long. The CDR3 DNA sequence: TGTGCCAGCAGCCCCTCCGGGACAGGGGCCTACGAGCAGTACTTC. Translated, it gives CASSPSGTGAYEQYF.

The J gene is TRBJ2-1, the V gene TRBV4-3; 8 nucleotides line up with TRBD2. CDR1 is LGHNA, CDR2 YSLEER, per germline. J lost 2 bases, V lost 2 bases, and 8 bases had no gene match. The CDR3 has 17 residues. The CDR3 nucleotides read TGCGCCAGCAGCCAAAGACGTAGGGGACTAGCCTACAATGAGCAGTTCTTC. It specifies CASSQRRRGLAYNEQFF.

The gene calls are TRBV11-2 and TRBJ1-2; possibly TRBD1 for D (6 bases). Trimming stripped 2 bases from V and 2 bases from J, with 18 bases between. This CDR3 comprises 17 residues. Germline CDR1 is SGHAT and CDR2 is FQNNGV. In DNA form, the CDR3 reads TGTGCCAGCAGCTTATTGCACAGGGAAGTCCGAAACTATGGCTACACCTTC. It is translated as CASSLLHREVRNYGYTF.

This clone occurred once. The same CDR3 can be traced to other DNA sequences in this sample. The J gene is TRBJ2-3, the V gene TRBV7-9, with TRBD1 matching 7 bases. The CDR3 is made up of 14 amino acids. V lost 3 bases to trimming and J lost 1 base; unmatched junction nucleotides: 1. Germline CDR1 and CDR2: SEHNR and FQNEAQ (reference sequence). The CDR3: CASSFDRGTDTQYF. In nucleotides, the CDR3 is TGTGCCAGCAGCTTTGACAGGGGCACAGATACGCAGTATTTT.

The rearrangement joins TRBV6-5 to TRBJ1-6; D is ambiguous. CDR3 length: 14 residues. V was trimmed by 6 bases and J by 6 bases, leaving 12 bases between them. Germline CDR1 MNHEY, CDR2 SVGAGI. CDR3 coding DNA: TGTGCCAGCAGCCCCCGGGGTGGTAATTCACCCCTCCACTTT. It translates to CASSPRGGNSPLHF.

This chain links TRBV7-9 with TRBJ1-4, with a possible D match to TRBD1 (6 bases). The ends were cut back, 10 bases at V and 8 bases at J, with 17 bases in the middle. This CDR3 has 13 amino acids. Germline V CDR1 and CDR2: SEHNR, FQNEAQ (reference sequence). The CDR3 DNA is TGTGCCATCTCAGGGGCCCCGGGGGAAAAACTGTTTTTT. This sequence encodes CAISGAPGEKLFF.

The J gene is TRBJ2-3, the V gene TRBV29-1; no clear D gene. The CDR3 contains 14 residues. Trimming pared 6 bases from V and 2 bases from J, leaving 15 bases between. The germline V gene has CDR1 SQVTM and CDR2 ANQGSEA. The CDR3 nucleotides read TGCAGCGTCTCGCTCGACCCAGCCACAGATACGCAGTATTTT. Encoded protein: CSVSLDPATDTQYF.

This sequence joins TRBV30 and TRBJ2-5; D may be TRBD1 (5 bases). V was shortened by 4 bases and J by 3 bases, with 12 bases between the two germline ends. The CDR3 covers 13 residues. Germline V gene sequence: CDR1 GTSNPN, CDR2 SVGIG (reference sequence). This CDR3 reads CAWIKGPKETQYF. CDR3 DNA: TGTGCCTGGATTAAGGGGCCAAAAGAGACCCAGTACTTC.